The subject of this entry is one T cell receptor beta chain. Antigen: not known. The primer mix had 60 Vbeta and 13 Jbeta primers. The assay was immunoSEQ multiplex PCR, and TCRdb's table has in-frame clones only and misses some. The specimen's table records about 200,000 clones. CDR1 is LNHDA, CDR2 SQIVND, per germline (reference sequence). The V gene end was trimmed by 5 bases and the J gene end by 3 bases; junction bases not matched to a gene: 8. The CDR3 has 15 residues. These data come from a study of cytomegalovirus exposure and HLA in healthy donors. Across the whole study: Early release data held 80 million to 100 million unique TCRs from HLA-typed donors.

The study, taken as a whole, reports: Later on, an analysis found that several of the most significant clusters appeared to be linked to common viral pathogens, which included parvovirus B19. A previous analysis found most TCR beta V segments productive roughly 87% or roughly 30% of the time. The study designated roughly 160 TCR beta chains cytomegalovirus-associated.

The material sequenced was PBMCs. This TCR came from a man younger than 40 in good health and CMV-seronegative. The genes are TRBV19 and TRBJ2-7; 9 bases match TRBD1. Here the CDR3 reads CASSSGADRGYEQYF. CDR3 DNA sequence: TGTGCCAGTAGTTCAGGGGCGGACAGGGGCTACGAGCAGTACTTC.